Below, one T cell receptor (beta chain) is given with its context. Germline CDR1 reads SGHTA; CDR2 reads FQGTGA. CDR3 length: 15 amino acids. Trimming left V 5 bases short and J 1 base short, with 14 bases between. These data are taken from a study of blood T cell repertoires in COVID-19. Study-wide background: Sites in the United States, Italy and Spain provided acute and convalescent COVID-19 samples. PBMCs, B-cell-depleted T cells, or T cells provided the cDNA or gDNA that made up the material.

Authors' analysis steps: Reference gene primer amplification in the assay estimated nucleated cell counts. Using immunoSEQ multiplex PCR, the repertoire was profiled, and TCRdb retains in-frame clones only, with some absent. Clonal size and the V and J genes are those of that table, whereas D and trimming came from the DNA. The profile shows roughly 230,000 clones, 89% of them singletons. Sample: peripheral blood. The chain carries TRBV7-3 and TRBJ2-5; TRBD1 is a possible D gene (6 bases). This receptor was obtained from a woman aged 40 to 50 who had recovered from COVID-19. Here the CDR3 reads CASSPMVGAQETQYF. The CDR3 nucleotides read TGTGCCAGCAGCCCGATGGTGGGGGCCCAAGAGACCCAGTACTTC.